The 12 T cell receptor beta chains below come from one sample, sequenced in a study of cytomegalovirus exposure and HLA in healthy donors. The PCR used 60 Vbeta and 13 Jbeta primers. Data came from immunoSEQ multiplex PCR; TCRdb stores just in-frame clones and leaves some out. The sample yields around 150,000 clones, roughly four fifths seen once. Input material: PBMCs. These receptors all come from a man aged 50-60 years in good health and CMV-seropositive.

V and J are TRBV7-9 and TRBJ1-1, with TRBD1 matching 7 bases. The CDR3 extends over 13 amino acids. Germline V gene lookup returns CDR1 SEHNR and CDR2 FQNEAQ (reference sequence). Unmatched junction bases numbered 2, after V lost 3 bases and J lost 4 bases. CDR3 in DNA: TGTGCCAGCAGCTTGGAGGGGGCCACTGAAGCTTTCTTT. Translation gives CASSLEGATEAFF.

This rearrangement joins TRBV7-2 to TRBJ2-1, with TRBD2 matching 14 bases. Germline CDR1 is SGHTA and CDR2 is FQGNSA. The trim removed 4 bases at V and 10 bases at J, leaving 12 bases unmatched. The CDR3 loop spans 17 amino acids. CDR3 in amino acids: CASSSVWTSGRKYEQFF. CDR3 nucleotides: TGTGCCAGCAGCTCCGTCTGGACTAGCGGGAGGAAGTACGAGCAGTTCTTC.

V usage is TRBV11-3 and J usage is TRBJ2-1, with 8 bases matching TRBD2. The CDR3 length is 15 residues. Germline CDR1 reads SGHNT; CDR2 reads YENEEA. V lost 1 base and J lost 4; bases outside the gene matches: 3. CDR3 bases: TGTGCCAGCAGCTTAGTAGCGGGAACTTACAATGAGCAGTTCTTC. It encodes CASSLVAGTYNEQFF. The variable domain in full, completed from reference TRBV11-3 and TRBJ2-1, reads EAGVVQSPRYKIIEKKQPVAFWCNPISGHNTLYWYLQNLGQGPELLIRYENEEAVDDSQLPKDRFSAERLKGVDSTLKIQPAELGDSAVYLCASSLVAGTYNEQFFGPGTRLTVL.

This chain joins TRBV6-5 and TRBJ2-7, with 7 bases matching TRBD1. Germline V lookup: CDR1 MNHEY, CDR2 SVGAGI. Losses at the gene ends were 0 bases for V and 4 bases for J; bases not matched to a gene: 6. CDR3 length equals 15 residues. CDR3 nucleotide sequence: TGTGCCAGCAGTTACTCGGGGCAGGGGGTGTACGAGCAGTACTTC. It is translated as CASSYSGQGVYEQYF.

This chain uses TRBV27 with TRBJ2-7; perhaps TRBD2 as D (5 bases). This CDR3 has 13 residues. Trimming took off 6 bases at V and 4 bases at J, with 13 bases between the two ends. Germline CDR1 and CDR2: MNHEY and SMNVEV (reference sequence). For the CDR3, the DNA is TGTGCCAGCAGCCCGGGTGGAGGATACGAGCAGTACTTC. Its translation: CASSPGGGYEQYF.

V is TRBV19 and J is TRBJ2-1, with 7 bases identical to TRBD2. Germline CDR1 reads LNHDA; CDR2 reads SQIVND (reference sequence). This CDR3 contains 13 residues. V shed 3 bases, J shed 9 bases, and the junction held 5 bases outside the gene matches. The DNA for the CDR3 is TGTGCCAGTAGTATGGGAAGCGGGGTTGAGCAGTTCTTC. Amino acid sequence: CASSMGSGVEQFF.

V is TRBV7-9 and J is TRBJ2-1; D is possibly TRBD1 (6 bases). This CDR3 is built from 17 residues. Germline loops: CDR1 SEHNR, CDR2 FQNEAQ (reference sequence). Trimming stripped 0 bases from V and 4 bases from J, with 16 bases between. CDR3 region: CASSLALIGQLYNEQFF. Here the CDR3 DNA reads TGTGCCAGCAGCTTAGCGCTGATCGGACAGTTATACAATGAGCAGTTCTTC.

The CDR3 protein is CASSYTPRGEQYF. The CDR3 region has the DNA TGTGCCAGCAGTTATACACCCAGGGGCGAGCAGTACTTC. This chain links TRBV6-6 with TRBJ2-7; D may be TRBD1 (6 bases). The CDR3 runs to 13 residues. Trimming pared 3 bases from V and 6 bases from J, leaving 12 bases between. CDR1 and CDR2 from the germline V gene are MNHNY and SVGAGI (reference sequence).

This clone has only a few counts. The gene calls are TRBV5-1 and TRBJ1-4, with D maybe TRBD1 (5 bases). The ends were cut back, 1 base at V and 7 bases at J, with 14 bases in the middle. Germline CDR1 reads SGHRS; CDR2 reads YFSETQ. The CDR3 runs 15 residues. For the CDR3, the DNA is TGCGCCAGCAGCTTGTTCGGACAAGACCGTGAAAAACTGTTTTTT. Translation: CASSLFGQDREKLFF.

CDR3 sequence: CASSADRGNEKLFF. The DNA of the CDR3 is TGTGCCAGCAGCGCGGACAGAGGGAATGAAAAACTGTTTTTT. The genes are TRBV7-2 and TRBJ1-4; maybe TRBD1 (6 bases). V dropped 5 bases and J dropped 5 bases, with 12 bases sitting between them. Per germline, CDR1 SGHTA and CDR2 FQGNSA. The CDR3 length is 14 residues.

The chain combines TRBV7-9 with TRBJ1-4; D gene ambiguous. Looked up from germline, CDR1 is SEHNR and CDR2 is FQNEAQ (reference sequence). The CDR3 is made up of 19 amino acids. The V and J ends lost 6 bases and 6 bases respectively, with 29 bases between them. The CDR3 region is CASRLGADSLRDFDEKLFF. The DNA of the CDR3 is TGTGCCAGCAGGTTGGGAGCAGATTCACTAAGAGATTTCGATGAAAAACTGTTTTTT.

The CDR3 DNA reads as TGTGCCAGCAGTTATCCCGGAGGCTCAGACTATGGCTACACCTTC. This encodes CASSYPGGSDYGYTF. The V call is TRBV28, the J call TRBJ1-2; D gene uncertain. This CDR3 contains 15 residues. Germline assignment: CDR1 MDHEN and CDR2 SYDVKM. Trimming removed 4 bases at V and 3 bases at J, with 15 bases between.